This T cell receptor (beta chain) was identified in a study of graft-versus-host responses after intestinal transplantation. For the study at large: Among the recipients, all got anti-thymocyte globulin induction and then tacrolimus and steroids for 3 to 4 years. The study, taken as a whole, reports: Peak GvH clone levels in circulation were associated with early post-transplant HvG declines. There were GvH clones found in recipient marrow, and some of them appeared first in ileum or blood.

V was pared by 5 bases and J by 6 bases, with 3 bases of the junction left unmatched. The CDR3 is made up of 12 amino acids. Germline V gives CDR1 KGHSH, CDR2 LQKENI. With respect to this clone: Its antigen is not known.

Method: immunoSEQ multiplex PCR; TCRdb's copy keeps in-frame clones and lacks some. The sample has about 25,000 clones; about 92% are singletons. This specimen consisted of PBMCs, obtained 18 days after transplant. This receptor was identified in a human patient who received an intestinal transplant, so some T cells may come from the graft donor. The V gene is TRBV18, the J gene TRBJ2-7; TRBD1 matches at 8 bases. CDR3 region: CASSEDRAEQYF. CDR3 coding DNA: TGTGCCAGCTCAGAGGACAGGGCCGAGCAGTACTTC.